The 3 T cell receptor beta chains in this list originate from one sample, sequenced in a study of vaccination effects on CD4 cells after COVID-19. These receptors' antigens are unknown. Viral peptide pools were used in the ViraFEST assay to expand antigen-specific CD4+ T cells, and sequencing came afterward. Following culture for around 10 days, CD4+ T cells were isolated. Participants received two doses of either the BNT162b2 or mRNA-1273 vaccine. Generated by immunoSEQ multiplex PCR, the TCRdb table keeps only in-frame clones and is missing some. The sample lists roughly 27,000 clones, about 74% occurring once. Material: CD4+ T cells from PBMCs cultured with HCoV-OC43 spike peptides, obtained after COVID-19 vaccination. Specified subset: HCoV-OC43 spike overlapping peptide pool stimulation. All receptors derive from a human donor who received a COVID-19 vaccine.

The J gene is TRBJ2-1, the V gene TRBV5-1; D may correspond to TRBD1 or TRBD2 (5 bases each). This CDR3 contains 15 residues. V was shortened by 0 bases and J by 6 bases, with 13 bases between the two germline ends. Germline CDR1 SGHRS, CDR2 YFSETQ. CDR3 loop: CASSLGVRGTNEQFF. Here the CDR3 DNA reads TGCGCCAGCAGCTTGGGGGTTCGAGGGACCAATGAGCAGTTCTTC.

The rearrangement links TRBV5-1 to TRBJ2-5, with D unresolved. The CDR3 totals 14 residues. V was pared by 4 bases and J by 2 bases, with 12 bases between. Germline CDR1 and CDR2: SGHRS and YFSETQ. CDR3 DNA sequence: TGCGCCAGCAGCAGGCCAGGCAGGCAAGAGACCCAGTACTTC. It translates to CASSRPGRQETQYF.

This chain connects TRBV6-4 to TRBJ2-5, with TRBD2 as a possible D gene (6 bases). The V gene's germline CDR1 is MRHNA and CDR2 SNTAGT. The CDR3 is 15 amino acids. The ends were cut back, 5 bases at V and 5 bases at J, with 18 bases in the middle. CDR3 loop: CASSSSWGDRETQYF. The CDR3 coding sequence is TGTGCCAGCAGTTCCTCCTGGGGGGACCGGGAGACCCAGTACTTC.